These 18 T cell receptor beta chains originate from one sample sequenced in a study of CD4 T cells in relation to SARS-CoV-2 and coronaviruses. The unexposed donors gave CD4+ T cells in about 2010-2019, prior to COVID-19. Profiling relied on immunoSEQ multiplex PCR, and the TCRdb table lists in-frame clones only, not all of them. Of roughly 71,000 clones listed, over 80% are singletons. Sequencing was carried out using memory CD4+ T cells from PBMCs. The receptors were sampled from a human donor in good health.

The rearrangement links TRBV7-3 to TRBJ2-7; 9 nucleotides match TRBD1. CDR3 length: 17 amino acids. J was trimmed by 2 bases and V by 1 base; bases with no gene match: 9. Germline V gives CDR1 SGHTA, CDR2 FQGTGA. The CDR3 region has the DNA TGTGCCAGCAGCTTAATGGGCGGACAGGGGACGGCCTACGAGCAGTACTTC. Amino acid sequence: CASSLMGGQGTAYEQYF.

This chain links TRBV2 with TRBJ1-5; TRBD1 matches 8 bases. The CDR3 is made up of 17 amino acids. Looked up from germline, CDR1 is SNHLY and CDR2 is FYNNEI. V lost 5 bases to trimming and J lost 4 bases; unmatched junction nucleotides: 13. CDR3 sequence: CASSQAGGMAGNQPQHF. CDR3 nucleotides: TGTGCCAGCAGTCAGGCAGGGGGCATGGCGGGTAATCAGCCCCAGCATTTT.

The genes are TRBV16 and TRBJ1-2; 12 bases are a match to TRBD1. CDR1 is KGHSY, CDR2 FQNENV, per germline. J lost 7 bases, V lost 4 bases, and 4 bases had no gene match. This CDR3 spans 14 amino acids. The CDR3 reads CASSPGTGGVGYTF. The DNA for the CDR3 is TGTGCCAGCAGCCCGGGGACAGGGGGCGTTGGCTACACCTTC.

The V gene is TRBV7-9, the J gene TRBJ2-3; 9 nucleotides align to TRBD2. V was pared by 1 base and J by 0 bases, with 8 bases of the junction left unmatched. Germline CDR1 SEHNR, CDR2 FQNEAQ (reference sequence). The CDR3 extends over 18 amino acids. CDR3: CASSLGASGDHSTDTQYF. In DNA, the CDR3 is TGTGCCAGCAGCTTAGGGGCTAGCGGGGACCATAGCACAGATACGCAGTATTTT.

The chain carries TRBV3-1 (or the pseudogene TRBV3-2) and TRBJ1-2; D not certain. Germline lookup yields CDR1 LGHDT and CDR2 YNNKEL (reference sequence). The CDR3 is made up of 12 amino acids. Trimming stripped 6 bases from V and 6 bases from J, with 11 bases between. The CDR3 DNA sequence: TGTGCCAGCAGTCTGGGCGGCGATGGCTACACCTTC. This codes for CASSLGGDGYTF.

V and J are TRBV3-1 (or the pseudogene TRBV3-2) and TRBJ2-2; 8 bases are a match to TRBD1. V lost 4 bases to trimming and J lost 1 base; unmatched junction nucleotides: 11. CDR1 and CDR2 from the germline V gene are LGHDT and YNNKEL (reference sequence). This CDR3 region has 18 residues. CDR3: CASSRNIPGQVNTGELFF. For the CDR3, the DNA is TGTGCCAGCAGCCGAAACATCCCGGGACAGGTGAACACCGGGGAGCTGTTTTTT.

This chain connects TRBV19 to TRBJ1-1; 10 bases agree with TRBD1. Germline lookup yields CDR1 LNHDA and CDR2 SQIVND (reference sequence). The ends lost 6 bases at V and 10 bases at J; junction bases unmatched: 8. The CDR3 consists of 13 residues. Here the CDR3 reads CASSRQGAGAAFF. In nucleotides, the CDR3 is TGTGCCAGTAGCCGACAGGGGGCGGGAGCAGCTTTCTTT.

The chain is built from TRBV18 and TRBJ2-1; the match to TRBD2 covers 11 bases. The CDR3 covers 16 residues. J gave up 3 bases and V 3 bases, and 4 bases lay outside the gene matches. CDR1 is KGHSH, CDR2 LQKENI, per germline. The CDR3 DNA sequence: TGTGCCAGCTCACCGACTAGCGGGAACAACTACAATGAGCAGTTCTTC. It specifies CASSPTSGNNYNEQFF.

This clone occurred once. This chain links TRBV27 with TRBJ2-7; D gene ambiguous. V gave up 2 bases and J gave up 7 bases, with 15 bases separating them. This CDR3 spans 14 amino acids. From germline, CDR1 is MNHEY and CDR2 SMNVEV (reference sequence). This CDR3 is CASSLGVSVGEQYF. The CDR3, as DNA: TGTGCCAGCAGTTTAGGGGTGTCGGTAGGAGAGCAGTACTTC.

The chain is built from TRBV7-9 and TRBJ2-2; D is undetermined. Trimming took 2 bases from V and 4 from J, leaving 8 bases between them. Germline lookup yields CDR1 SEHNR and CDR2 FQNEAQ (reference sequence). This CDR3 spans 14 amino acids. The CDR3 coding sequence is TGTGCCAGCAGCTTACTGGCCATCACCGGGGAGCTGTTTTTT. Protein product: CASSLLAITGELFF.

This chain uses TRBV5-6 with TRBJ1-4; 7 bases are shared with TRBD1. The CDR3 runs to 16 residues. Trimming cost V 4 bases and J 7 bases; bases outside gene matches: 13. From germline, CDR1 is SGHDT and CDR2 YYEEEE. The CDR3, as DNA: TGTGCCAGCAGCCAGGGACAGATCCTAAGTGGTGAAAAACTGTTTTTT. It translates to CASSQGQILSGEKLFF.

The V gene is TRBV3-1 (or the pseudogene TRBV3-2), the J gene TRBJ2-1, with D unresolved. Germline V gene lookup returns CDR1 LGHDT and CDR2 YNNKEL (reference sequence). The V gene lost 0 bases and the J gene lost 7 bases, with 7 bases spanning the gap. The CDR3 consists of 13 residues. CDR3 residues: CASSQDRLNEQFF. CDR3 nucleotide sequence: TGTGCCAGCAGCCAAGATAGGCTAAATGAGCAGTTCTTC.

The V call is TRBV5-1, the J call TRBJ1-1, with D uncertain. The CDR3 is made up of 14 amino acids. V lost 1 base to trimming and J lost 6 bases, with 13 bases between them. Germline V gene data show CDR1 as SGHRS and CDR2 as YFSETQ. The CDR3 DNA reads TGCGCCAGCAGCTTGTCTCCCCCCAACTCTGAAGCTTTCTTT. As protein: CASSLSPPNSEAFF.

The J gene is TRBJ1-4, the V gene TRBV28; 8 positions match TRBD1. CDR1 is MDHEN and CDR2 is SYDVKM in the germline V gene. Germline trimming cut 4 bases from V and 6 bases from J; bases unmatched to any gene: 4. CDR3 size: 14 residues. The CDR3 DNA follows: TGTGCCAGCAGTTGGACAGGGCAGTATGAAAAACTGTTTTTT. Its translation is CASSWTGQYEKLFF.

The chain links TRBV11-1 to TRBJ2-7, with D uncertain. Germline CDR1 is SGHAT and CDR2 is FQDESV (reference sequence). The length of the CDR3 is 13 residues. V lost 3 bases to trimming and J lost 5 bases, with 11 bases between them. CDR3 sequence reads: CASSFLPFNEQYF. The CDR3 coding sequence is TGTGCCAGCAGCTTTCTTCCTTTTAACGAGCAGTACTTC.

The V call is TRBV7-2, the J call TRBJ2-1, with D perhaps TRBD2 (7 bases). V lost 5 bases, J lost 0 bases, and 17 bases lay in between. Germline CDR1 SGHTA, CDR2 FQGNSA. CDR3 length: 17 amino acids. CDR3 nucleotides: TGTGCCAGCAGCCTCGGCATGGGGGGGCCCTCCTACAATGAGCAGTTCTTC. Its translation is CASSLGMGGPSYNEQFF.

DNA of the CDR3: TGTGCCATCAGTGAAGGCGGGGGAAGATACGAGCAGTACTTC. Translating it yields CAISEGGGRYEQYF. The genes are TRBV10-3 and TRBJ2-7; TRBD2 matches 7 bases. Germline CDR1 is ENHRY and CDR2 is SYGVKD. Trimming cost V 3 bases and J 4 bases; bases outside gene matches: 6. This CDR3 is built from 14 residues.

The chain joins TRBV11-1 to TRBJ2-1; D possibly corresponds to TRBD1 (5 bases). Trimming stripped 5 bases from V and 8 bases from J, with 16 bases between. Looked up from germline, CDR1 is SGHAT and CDR2 is FQDESV (reference sequence). This CDR3 has 14 residues. The CDR3: CASSPAGWGYEQFF. DNA of the CDR3: TGTGCCAGCAGCCCAGCCGGGTGGGGCTATGAGCAGTTCTTC.